In this sample, the clone carrying this T cell receptor beta chain turned up once. This sample was taken from a study of blood T cell repertoires in COVID-19. Background on the study: In each case, the material was cDNA or gDNA derived from T cells, B-cell-depleted T cells, or PBMCs.

Per the study methods: By means of reference gene primer amplification, nucleated cell counts were estimated. The repertoire was sequenced with immunoSEQ multiplex PCR; TCRdb's copy has only in-frame clones and lacks some. V and J calls and clone size are those listed in that table; D and trimming were worked out from the DNA. The sample records hundreds of thousands of clones, 89% being singletons. In germline, CDR1 is SNHLY, CDR2 FYNNEI. V lost 5 bases, J lost 4 bases, and 9 bases lay in between. The CDR3 has 13 residues. Participants reported their clinical history, and cohort assignment relied on those reports. The recovered donors of Cohort 3 showed two negative PCRs, clearance, or symptom resolution.

Sequencing was performed on PBMCs or T cells enriched from blood (not recorded which). The V and J genes are TRBV2 and TRBJ1-3; D is perhaps TRBD1 (6 bases). The TCR was taken from a woman aged 40 to 50 who had recovered from COVID-19. The CDR3 DNA reads as TGTGCCAGCAGTCCCGGACAGGGAAACACCATATATTTT. As protein: CASSPGQGNTIYF.